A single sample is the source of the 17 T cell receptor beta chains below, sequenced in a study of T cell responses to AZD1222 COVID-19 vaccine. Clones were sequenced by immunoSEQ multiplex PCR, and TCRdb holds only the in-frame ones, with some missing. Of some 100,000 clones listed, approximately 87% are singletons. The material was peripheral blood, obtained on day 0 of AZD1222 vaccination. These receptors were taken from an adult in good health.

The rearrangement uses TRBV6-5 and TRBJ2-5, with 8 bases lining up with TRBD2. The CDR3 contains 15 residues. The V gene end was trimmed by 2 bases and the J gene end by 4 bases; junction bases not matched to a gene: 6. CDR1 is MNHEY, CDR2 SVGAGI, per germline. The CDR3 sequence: CASSYRSGGPETQYF. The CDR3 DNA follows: TGTGCCAGCAGTTACCGATCGGGGGGGCCAGAGACCCAGTACTTC.

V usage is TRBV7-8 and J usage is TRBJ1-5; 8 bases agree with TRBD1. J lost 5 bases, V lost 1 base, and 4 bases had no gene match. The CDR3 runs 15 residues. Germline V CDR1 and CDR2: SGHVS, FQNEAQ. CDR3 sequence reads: CASSLGQGSDQPQHF. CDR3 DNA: TGTGCCAGCAGCTTAGGACAGGGGTCCGATCAGCCCCAGCATTTT.

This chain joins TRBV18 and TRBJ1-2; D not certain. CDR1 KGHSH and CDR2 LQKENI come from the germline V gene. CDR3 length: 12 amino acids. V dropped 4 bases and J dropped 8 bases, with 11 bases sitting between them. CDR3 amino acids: CASSQNRDGYTF. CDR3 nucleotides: TGTGCCAGCTCACAAAACAGAGACGGCTACACCTTC.

The CDR3 DNA is TGTGCCAGCAGTTTCGGGGGGCGATGGTACATTCAGTACTTC. Translation gives CASSFGGRWYIQYF. This rearrangement joins TRBV28 to TRBJ2-4; D is possibly TRBD2 (7 bases). The CDR3 has 14 amino acids. V was clipped by 3 bases and J by 8 bases, with 14 bases between them. The germline V gene has CDR1 MDHEN and CDR2 SYDVKM. The full variable domain, rest sourced from reference TRBV28 and TRBJ2-4, is DVKVTQSSRYLVKRTGEKVFLECVQDMDHENMFWYRQDPGLGLRLIYFSYDVKMKEKGDIPEGYSVSREKKERFSLILESASTNQTSMYLCASSFGGRWYIQYFGAGTRLSVL.

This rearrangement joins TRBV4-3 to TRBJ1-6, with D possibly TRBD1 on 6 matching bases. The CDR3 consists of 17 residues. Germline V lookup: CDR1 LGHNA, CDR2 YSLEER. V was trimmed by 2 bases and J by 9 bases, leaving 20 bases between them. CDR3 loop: CASSQHLFQGTGSPLHF. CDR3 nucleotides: TGCGCCAGCAGCCAACACCTATTCCAGGGGACGGGTTCACCCCTCCACTTT.

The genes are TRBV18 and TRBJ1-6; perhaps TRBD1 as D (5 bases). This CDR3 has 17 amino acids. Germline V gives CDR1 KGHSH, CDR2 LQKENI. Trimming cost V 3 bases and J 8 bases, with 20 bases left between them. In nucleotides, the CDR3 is TGTGCCAGCTCACCGCAACCGAGGACATCTCCGTATTCACCCCTCCACTTT. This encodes CASSPQPRTSPYSPLHF.

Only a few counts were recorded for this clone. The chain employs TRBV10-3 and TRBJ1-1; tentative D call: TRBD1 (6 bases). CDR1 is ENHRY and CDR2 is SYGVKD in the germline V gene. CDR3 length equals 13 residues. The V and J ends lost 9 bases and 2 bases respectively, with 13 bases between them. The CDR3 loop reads CAINREPNTEAFF. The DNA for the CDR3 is TGTGCCATAAACAGGGAGCCAAACACTGAAGCTTTCTTT.

CDR3 sequence: CASSLNRDRGQGYTF. CDR3 coding DNA: TGTGCCAGCAGCCTCAACCGGGACAGGGGGCAAGGCTACACCTTC. The chain combines TRBV7-2 with TRBJ1-2; 12 bases agree with TRBD1. This CDR3 is 15 amino acids long. V dropped 5 bases and J dropped 8; count of bases not matched to a gene: 9. Germline values: CDR1 SGHTA, CDR2 FQGNSA.

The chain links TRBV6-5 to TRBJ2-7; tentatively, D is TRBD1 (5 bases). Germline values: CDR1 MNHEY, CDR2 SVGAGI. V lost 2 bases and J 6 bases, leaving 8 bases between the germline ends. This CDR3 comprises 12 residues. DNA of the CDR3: TGTGCCAGCAGTTACAGGGGTGGCGAGCAGTACTTC. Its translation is CASSYRGGEQYF.

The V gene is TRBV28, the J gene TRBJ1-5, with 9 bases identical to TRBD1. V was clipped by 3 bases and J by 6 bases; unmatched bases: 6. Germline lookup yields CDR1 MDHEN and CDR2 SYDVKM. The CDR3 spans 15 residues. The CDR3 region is CASSFRDRALQPQHF. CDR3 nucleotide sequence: TGTGCCAGCAGTTTCAGGGACAGGGCTCTTCAGCCCCAGCATTTT.

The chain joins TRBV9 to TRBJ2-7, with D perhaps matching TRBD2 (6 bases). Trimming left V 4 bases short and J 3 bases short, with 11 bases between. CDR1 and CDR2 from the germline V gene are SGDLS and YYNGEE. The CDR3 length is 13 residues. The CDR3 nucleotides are TGTGCCAGCAGCCCTGGGGGGTTCTACGAGCAGTACTTC. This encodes CASSPGGFYEQYF.

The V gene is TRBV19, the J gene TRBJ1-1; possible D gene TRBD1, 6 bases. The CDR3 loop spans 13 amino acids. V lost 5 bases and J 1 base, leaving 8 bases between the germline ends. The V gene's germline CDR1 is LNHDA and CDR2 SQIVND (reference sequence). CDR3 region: CASSATGNTEAFF. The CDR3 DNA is TGTGCCAGTAGTGCGACAGGGAACACTGAAGCTTTCTTT.

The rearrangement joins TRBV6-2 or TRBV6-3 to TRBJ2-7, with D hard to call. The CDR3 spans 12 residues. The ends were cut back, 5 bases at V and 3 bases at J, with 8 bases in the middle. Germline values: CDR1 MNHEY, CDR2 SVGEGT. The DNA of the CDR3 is TGTGCCAGCAGTAAGAACGGCTACGAGCAGTACTTC. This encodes CASSKNGYEQYF.

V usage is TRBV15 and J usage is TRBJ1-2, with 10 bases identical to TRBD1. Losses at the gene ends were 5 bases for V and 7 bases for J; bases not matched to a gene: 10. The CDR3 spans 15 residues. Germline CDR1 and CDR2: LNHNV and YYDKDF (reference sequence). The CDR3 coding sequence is TGTGCCACCAGCTGGGGGTTCGACAGGGGGCTTGGCTACACCTTC. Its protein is CATSWGFDRGLGYTF.

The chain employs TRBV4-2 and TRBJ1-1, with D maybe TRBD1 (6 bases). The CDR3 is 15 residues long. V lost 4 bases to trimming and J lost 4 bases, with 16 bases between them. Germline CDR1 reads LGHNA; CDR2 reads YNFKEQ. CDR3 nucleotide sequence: TGTGCCAGCAGCCCGCCCGGGGGGCTGTTCACTGAAGCTTTCTTT. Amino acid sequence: CASSPPGGLFTEAFF.

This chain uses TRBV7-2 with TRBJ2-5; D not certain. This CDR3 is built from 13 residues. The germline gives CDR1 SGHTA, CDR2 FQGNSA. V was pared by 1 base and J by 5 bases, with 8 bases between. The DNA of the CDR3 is TGTGCCAGCAGCTTAGGTTCTTGGGAGACCCAGTACTTC. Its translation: CASSLGSWETQYF.

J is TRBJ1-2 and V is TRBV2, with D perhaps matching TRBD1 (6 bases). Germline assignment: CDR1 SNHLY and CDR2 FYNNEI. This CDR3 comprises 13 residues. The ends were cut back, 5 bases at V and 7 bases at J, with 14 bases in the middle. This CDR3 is CASSSIQGSGYTF. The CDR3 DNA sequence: TGTGCCAGCAGTAGTATACAGGGAAGTGGCTACACCTTC.